This T cell receptor (beta chain) was captured by sequencing in a study of control samples from healthy donors and cancer patients. Looked up from germline, CDR1 is SGDLS and CDR2 is YYNGEE. This CDR3 region has 15 residues. Trimming at V came to 4 bases and at J to 7 bases, leaving 11 bases not matched to a gene. Assay used: immunoSEQ multiplex PCR; TCRdb lists only in-frame clones, some missing. This table holds about 180,000 clones, 85% to 95% found once. Specimen: blood. This TCR came from a woman in her late teens or twenties in good health. The chain combines TRBV9 with TRBJ1-2, with 9 nucleotides matching TRBD1. CDR3 in DNA: TGTGCCAGCAGCCGGGGGACAGGGTTTGAGGGTGGCTACACCTTC. Translating gives CASSRGTGFEGGYTF.